This T cell receptor beta chain comes out of a study of blood T cell repertoires in COVID-19. The overall study: Sources were T cells, B-cell-depleted T cells, or PBMCs; the material itself was cDNA or gDNA.

Original handling: From reference gene primer amplification, estimates of nucleated cell counts were derived. TCRdb keeps only in-frame clones here, not all; method: immunoSEQ multiplex PCR. For V, J and clone size, that table is used; D and trimming come from the DNA. The table includes some 230,000 clones, about 83% detected once. The CDR3 is 10 residues long. The germline V gene encodes CDR1 MDHEN and CDR2 SYDVKM. V was clipped by 10 bases and J by 10 bases, with 13 bases between them. The sample comprised peripheral blood. The sequence was obtained from a woman aged 45-65 years with acute or convalescent COVID-19. The rearrangement uses TRBV28 and TRBJ1-1; D remains unclear. CDR3 sequence reads: CATSSGGAFF. CDR3 DNA sequence: TGTGCCACCTCCTCGGGTGGAGCTTTCTTT.